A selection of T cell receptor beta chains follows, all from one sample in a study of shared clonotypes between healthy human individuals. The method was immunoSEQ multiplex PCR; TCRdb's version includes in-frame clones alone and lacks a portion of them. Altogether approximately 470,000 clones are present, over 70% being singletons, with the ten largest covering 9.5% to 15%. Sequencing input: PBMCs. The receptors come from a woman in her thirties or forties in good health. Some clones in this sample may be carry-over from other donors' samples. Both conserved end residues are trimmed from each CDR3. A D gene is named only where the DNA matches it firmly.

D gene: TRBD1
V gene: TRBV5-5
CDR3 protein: ASSSQGATNEKLF

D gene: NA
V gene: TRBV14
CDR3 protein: ASSQERRSRWEGYT

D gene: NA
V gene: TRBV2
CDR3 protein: ASSTSRANVLT

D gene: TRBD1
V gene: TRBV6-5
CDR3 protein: ASSYRDRGSYEQY

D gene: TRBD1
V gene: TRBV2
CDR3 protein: ASRDSNNQPQH

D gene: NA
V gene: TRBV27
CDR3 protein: ASSLSSGSVGQY

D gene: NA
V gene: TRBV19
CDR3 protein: ASSVRREGGETQY

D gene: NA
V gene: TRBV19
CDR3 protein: ASSMGAGEQF

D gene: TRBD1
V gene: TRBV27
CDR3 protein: ASSLSGQGAIQY

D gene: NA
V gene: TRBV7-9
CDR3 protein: ASSLGGPDEQY

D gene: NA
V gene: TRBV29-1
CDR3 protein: SVGVENSYEQY

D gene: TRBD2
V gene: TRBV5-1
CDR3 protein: ASSLGTSGTPSEQY

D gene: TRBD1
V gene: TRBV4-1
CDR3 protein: ASSAQGRTNEKLF

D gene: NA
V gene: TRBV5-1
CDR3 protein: ASSLVQAGGTEAF

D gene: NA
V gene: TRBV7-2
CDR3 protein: ASSYRTGTGELF

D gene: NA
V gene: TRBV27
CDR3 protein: ASSFRGTANYEQY

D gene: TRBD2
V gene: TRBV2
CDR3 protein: ASSEAARASGRVYGSYEQY

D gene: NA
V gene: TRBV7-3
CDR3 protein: ASSPRGNTEAF

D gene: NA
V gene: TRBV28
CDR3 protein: ASSSGSRYGYT

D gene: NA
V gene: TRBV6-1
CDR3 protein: ASRRAFNEKLF

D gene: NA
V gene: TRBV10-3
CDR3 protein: AVSGMRDTEAF

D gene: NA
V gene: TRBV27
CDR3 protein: ASSRRGGEQF

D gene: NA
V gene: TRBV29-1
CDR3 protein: SVQGDYGYT

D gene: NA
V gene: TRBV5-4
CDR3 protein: ASSSVNYGYT

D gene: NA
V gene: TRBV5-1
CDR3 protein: ASSLRGSYEQY

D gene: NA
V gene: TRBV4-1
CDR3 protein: ASSHGRSLGRGGDTIY

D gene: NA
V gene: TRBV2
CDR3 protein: ASSERDGYT

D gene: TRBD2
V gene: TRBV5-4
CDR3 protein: ASSPTPLAGWETQY

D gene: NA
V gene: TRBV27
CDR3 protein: ASSFPGGTEAF

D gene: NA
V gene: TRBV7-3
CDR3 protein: ASSLRGGEQETQY

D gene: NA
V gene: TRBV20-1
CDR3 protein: SARFREALF